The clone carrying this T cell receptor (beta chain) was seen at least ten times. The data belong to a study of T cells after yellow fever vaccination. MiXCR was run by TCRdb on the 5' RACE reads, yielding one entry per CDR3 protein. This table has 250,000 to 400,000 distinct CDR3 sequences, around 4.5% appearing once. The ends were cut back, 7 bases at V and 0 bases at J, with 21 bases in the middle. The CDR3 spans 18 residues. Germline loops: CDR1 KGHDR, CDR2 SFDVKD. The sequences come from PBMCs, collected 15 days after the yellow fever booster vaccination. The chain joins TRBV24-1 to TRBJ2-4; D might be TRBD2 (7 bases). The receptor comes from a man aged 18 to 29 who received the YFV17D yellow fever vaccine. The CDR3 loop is CATSVLEEGGLAKNIQYF. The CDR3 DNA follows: TGTGCCACCAGCGTTCTTGAAGAGGGGGGGCTAGCCAAAAACATTCAGTACTTC.